The TCR beta chain under discussion was sequenced for a study of CD8 T cells in ankylosing spondylitis. Study conclusions and caveats: The authors reported significant enrichment of disease-linked clones in matched ankylosing spondylitis synovial fluid.

Germline-derived CDR1 and CDR2 are LNHNV and YYDKDF (reference sequence). The CDR3 runs to 16 residues. V was shortened by 0 bases and J by 0 bases, with 8 bases between the two germline ends. The authors made TCR beta libraries by quantitative 5'-RACE with molecular barcodes. TCRdb processed the 5' RACE reads anew with MiXCR; each CDR3 protein has one entry. The sample lists 150,000 or so distinct CDR3 sequences, approximately 32% occurring once. Regarding this clonotype: Its antigen is not identified.

The origin of this receptor is a male donor with ankylosing spondylitis. The chain uses TRBV15 and TRBJ2-2; D gene ambiguous. Sequenced: synovial fluid, either unsorted or a sorted T cell fraction (not recorded which). DNA for the CDR3: TGTGCCACCAGCAGAGATTGGGCAGCGAACACCGGGGAGCTGTTTTTT. This sequence encodes CATSRDWAANTGELFF.